Following are 2 T cell receptor beta chains from one sample sequenced in a study of blood T cell repertoires in COVID-19. The repertoire was sequenced with immunoSEQ multiplex PCR; TCRdb's copy has only in-frame clones and lacks some. The sample has roughly 230,000 clones, approximately 81% seen once. The sample taken for sequencing was PBMCs or T cells enriched from blood (not recorded which). Every receptor here comes from a woman aged 45 to 65 who had been exposed to COVID-19.

About this clone itself: The junction departs from germline at one end; a sequencing error may be responsible. V usage is TRBV9 and J usage is TRBJ1-4; the D gene is possibly TRBD1 (6 bases). The CDR3 loop spans 14 amino acids. Germline CDR1 SGDLS, CDR2 YYNGEE. The CDR3 DNA is TGTGCCAGCAGCGTGGACAGATCTAAGGAAAAACTGTTTTTT. Translation: CASSVDRSKEKLFF.

This clone was detected once. The V call is TRBV11-2, the J call TRBJ2-3, with TRBD2 identical over 10 bases. This CDR3 has 17 amino acids. Germline lookup yields CDR1 SGHAT and CDR2 FQNNGV. The ends lost 1 base at V and 1 base at J; junction bases unmatched: 5. The CDR3 sequence: CASSLALSGGGTDTQYF. Here the CDR3 DNA reads TGTGCCAGCAGCTTAGCCTTGAGCGGGGGGGGCACAGATACGCAGTATTTT.